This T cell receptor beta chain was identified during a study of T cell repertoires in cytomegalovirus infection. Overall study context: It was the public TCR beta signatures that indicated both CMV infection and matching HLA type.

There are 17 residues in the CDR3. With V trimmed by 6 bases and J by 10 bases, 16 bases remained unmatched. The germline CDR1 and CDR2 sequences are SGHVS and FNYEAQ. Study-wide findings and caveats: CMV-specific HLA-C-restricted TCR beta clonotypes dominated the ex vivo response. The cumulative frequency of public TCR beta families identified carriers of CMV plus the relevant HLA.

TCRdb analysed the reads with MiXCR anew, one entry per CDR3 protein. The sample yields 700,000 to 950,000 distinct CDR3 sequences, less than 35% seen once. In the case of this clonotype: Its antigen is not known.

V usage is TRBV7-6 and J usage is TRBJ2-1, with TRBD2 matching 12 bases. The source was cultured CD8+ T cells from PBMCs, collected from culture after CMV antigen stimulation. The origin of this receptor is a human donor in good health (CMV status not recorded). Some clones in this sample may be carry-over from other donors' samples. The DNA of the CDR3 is TGTGCCAGCAGTTCCCTAGCGGGGGGGCCAGGTTTGAAGGAGCAGTTCTTC. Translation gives CASSSLAGGPGLKEQFF. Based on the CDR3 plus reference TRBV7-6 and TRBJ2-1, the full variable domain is GAGVSQSPRYKVTKRGQDVALRCDPISGHVSLYWYRQALGQGPEFLTYFNYEAQQDKSGLPNDRFSAERPEGSISTLTIQRTEQRDSAMYRCASSSLAGGPGLKEQFFGPGTRLTVL.